This T cell receptor beta chain was captured by sequencing in a study of blood T cell repertoires in COVID-19 (TCRdb year 2020). Broadly, across the study: Collaborator samples came from the United States, Italy and Spain and covered acute and convalescent phases of COVID-19. Subjects who had been exposed to COVID-19, were actively infected with it, or had recovered from it provided the deeply sampled blood TCRbeta repertoires that made up the dataset. Where available, HLA class I and class II types were obtained from metadata supplied by the sample provider rather than from assay-based typing. The prospective study material was composed of cDNA or gDNA derived from T cells, B-cell-depleted T cells, or PBMCs. The samples were drawn from two sources: the first 160 participants of the ongoing ImmuneRACE study, and about 1,300 subjects contributed by 6 global collaborators. Sample metadata almost always included a de-identified subject ID, COVID-19 status, age in years and sex. The repertoires were released in a freely available public database meant as a resource for research on the immune response to SARS-CoV-2.

Each collaborating institution followed its own protocols to collect whole blood in K2EDTA tubes. For TCRbeta analysis, collaborator samples were shipped as frozen whole blood, as isolated PBMCs, or as DNA extracted from either sample type. Paper-wide results and their limitations: The quantity of clinical and demographic metadata differed by source and by participant and was supplied without curation.

As for this clone: It has no known antigen specificity. Base qualities are not recorded, but no much larger clone differs from it by a single base.

TCRbeta CDR3 regions were amplified from genomic DNA using the immunoSEQ Assay, a bias-controlled multiplex PCR. As for the authors' bioinformatics: The number of nucleated cells in each sample was estimated by amplification of reference gene primers within the assay. To quantify the absolute abundance of each unique TCRbeta CDR3 rearrangement, sequence reads were collapsed and filtered. Productive Simpson clonality was computed per sample as the square root of Simpson's diversity index over productive rearrangements. The table comes from immuneACCESS by way of TCRdb, which keeps in-frame sequences with V and J called. Part of the clones is missing from these tables; in studies checked, under half for an unresolved V gene and the rest for unknown reasons. V, J and clone size reflect that table, while D and trimming were determined from the DNA. The sample table holds 40,000 to 50,000 clones, of which roughly 89% were seen once. The ten largest account for 20% to 25% of the sample.

Via the germline V gene (reference sequence), CDR1 is LGHDT and CDR2 YNNKEL. Trimming at the junction amounts to 3 bases on V and 1 base on J, and the germline ends lie 9 bases apart. The CDR3 numbers 14 residues from cysteine through phenylalanine. Kept here is only the CDR3 DNA, which spans 42 bases and is read in frame from base 1. Sequenced sample: peripheral blood. The sequence came from a man aged 45-65 years with active COVID-19. Here the chain combines TRBV3-1 (or the pseudogene TRBV3-2) and TRBJ1-2; too little of a D gene remains to name it. Read as DNA, the sequence is TGTGCCAGCAGCCAGTACACCTGTAACTATGGCTACACCTTC. It translates to CASSQYTCNYGYTF.